One sample yielded the 11 T cell receptor beta chains listed below, sequenced in a study of a mutant IDH1 vaccine in newly diagnosed glioma. Time point meaning: week 11, during vaccination. Topical imiquimod accompanied each vaccine dose, which consisted of 300 ug of mutant IDH1 20-mer peptide. Sequencing used immunoSEQ multiplex PCR; TCRdb keeps in-frame clones, though not all of them. The data contain some 64,000 clones, 84% of them singletons. No cognate antigen is known for these TCRs. The specimen comprised PBMCs, sampled from a glioma patient whose treatment included an IDH1 peptide vaccine. The receptors originated from a woman in her forties or fifties with glioma.

This rearrangement joins TRBV6-4 to TRBJ2-3; D is perhaps TRBD1 (6 bases). The V end was cut by 6 bases, the J end by 3 bases, with 13 bases between. The CDR3 has 14 residues. Germline CDR1 reads MRHNA; CDR2 reads SNTAGT. CDR3 in amino acids: CASRGALSTDTQYF. The CDR3 DNA reads TGTGCCAGCAGGGGGGCCTTAAGTACAGATACGCAGTATTTT.

The chain joins TRBV19 to TRBJ1-2; 10 nucleotides match TRBD1. CDR1 and CDR2 (germline): LNHDA, SQIVND (reference sequence). The CDR3 contains 14 residues. Trimming at V came to 5 bases and at J to 5 bases, leaving 5 bases not matched to a gene. For the CDR3, the DNA is TGTGCCAGTAGTCTGGGACAGGGGCAGTATGGCTACACCTTC. This translates into CASSLGQGQYGYTF.

The chain combines TRBV7-8 with TRBJ1-1; no clear D. V was trimmed by 5 bases and J by 5 bases, leaving 12 bases between them. This CDR3 has 13 amino acids. Germline V gene data show CDR1 as SGHVS and CDR2 as FQNEAQ. The CDR3 spells CASSQEQWTEAFF. The CDR3 coding sequence is TGTGCCAGCAGCCAAGAACAGTGGACTGAAGCTTTCTTT. Full variable domain (rest looked up from reference TRBV7-8 and TRBJ1-1): GAGVSQSPRYKVAKRGQDVALRCDPISGHVSLFWYQQALGQGPEFLTYFQNEAQLDKSGLPSDRFFAERPEGSVSTLKIQRTQQEDSAVYLCASSQEQWTEAFFGQGTRLTVV.

This chain connects TRBV4-1 to TRBJ1-2; D is possibly TRBD1 (5 bases). The CDR3 has 13 residues. V lost 3 bases and J lost 10, with 15 bases in between. CDR1 is MGHRA and CDR2 is YSYEKL in the germline V gene. This CDR3 is CASSQSGTELYTF. The CDR3 nucleotides are TGCGCCAGCAGCCAGTCCGGGACCGAACTCTACACCTTC.

The rearrangement joins TRBV19 to TRBJ2-3; no reliable D call. V lost 3 bases and J 0 bases, leaving 10 bases between the germline ends. Germline CDR1 reads LNHDA; CDR2 reads SQIVND (reference sequence). This CDR3 comprises 15 residues. The CDR3 DNA reads as TGTGCCAGTAGTATTGGACCTTGGAGCACAGATACGCAGTATTTT. Its translation is CASSIGPWSTDTQYF.

The rearrangement joins TRBV18 to TRBJ1-1; D gene uncertain. The germline V gene encodes CDR1 KGHSH and CDR2 LQKENI. The CDR3 runs to 13 residues. V gave up 5 bases and J gave up 7 bases, with 14 bases separating them. CDR3 coding DNA: TGTGCCAGCTCATCGGGGAGGGATGATGAAGCTTTCTTT. This codes for CASSSGRDDEAFF.

The rearrangement uses TRBV4-1 and TRBJ2-7; D may correspond to TRBD1 or TRBD2 (5 bases each). Germline loops: CDR1 MGHRA, CDR2 YSYEKL. This CDR3 contains 16 residues. V lost 0 bases and J 4 bases, leaving 16 bases between the germline ends. This CDR3 is CASSQDRGVKGYEQYF. Written as DNA, the CDR3 is TGCGCCAGCAGCCAAGATCGGGGAGTGAAGGGGTACGAGCAGTACTTC.

The gene calls are TRBV28 and TRBJ2-3; D unclear. This CDR3 has 12 amino acids. Germline V gene data show CDR1 as MDHEN and CDR2 as SYDVKM. Trimming took 3 bases from V and 11 from J, leaving 12 bases between them. In nucleotides, the CDR3 is TGTGCCAGCAGTTTCTCCCCGGATTTGCAGTATTTT. Amino acid sequence: CASSFSPDLQYF.

V gene TRBV10-2 combines with J gene TRBJ1-2, with 9 bases lining up with TRBD1. The CDR3 contains 14 residues. The germline V gene has CDR1 WSHSY and CDR2 SAAADI. Unmatched junction bases numbered 2, after V lost 4 bases and J lost 2 bases. CDR3 in DNA: TGCGCCAGCAGTGTGGGACAGGGCAACTATGGCTACACCTTC. It yields the protein CASSVGQGNYGYTF.

This chain links TRBV9 with TRBJ2-5; perhaps D is TRBD1 or TRBD2 (6 bases each). The CDR3 runs to 16 residues. Germline V gene sequence: CDR1 SGDLS, CDR2 YYNGEE. V gave up 4 bases and J gave up 2 bases, with 18 bases separating them. DNA of the CDR3: TGTGCCAGCAGCCCCGGAGGGGGGATCGGACAAGAGACCCAGTACTTC. Its translation is CASSPGGGIGQETQYF.

The V gene is TRBV15, the J gene TRBJ2-3, with 8 bases that match TRBD2. Germline CDR1 and CDR2: LNHNV and YYDKDF (reference sequence). The CDR3 consists of 18 residues. V trimming: 1 base; J trimming: 2 bases; junction bases outside the gene matches: 11. The CDR3 region has the DNA TGTGCCACCAGCAGAGTGGGGGGCTCGGGGGGGGCCACAGATACGCAGTATTTT. This gives the protein CATSRVGGSGGATDTQYF. The whole variable domain, filled in from reference TRBV15 and TRBJ2-3, reads DAMVIQNPRYQVTQFGKPVTLSCSQTLNHNVMYWYQQKSSQAPKLLFHYYDKDFNNEADTPDNFQSRRPNTSFCFLDIRSPGLGDTAMYLCATSRVGGSGGATDTQYFGPGTRLTVL.